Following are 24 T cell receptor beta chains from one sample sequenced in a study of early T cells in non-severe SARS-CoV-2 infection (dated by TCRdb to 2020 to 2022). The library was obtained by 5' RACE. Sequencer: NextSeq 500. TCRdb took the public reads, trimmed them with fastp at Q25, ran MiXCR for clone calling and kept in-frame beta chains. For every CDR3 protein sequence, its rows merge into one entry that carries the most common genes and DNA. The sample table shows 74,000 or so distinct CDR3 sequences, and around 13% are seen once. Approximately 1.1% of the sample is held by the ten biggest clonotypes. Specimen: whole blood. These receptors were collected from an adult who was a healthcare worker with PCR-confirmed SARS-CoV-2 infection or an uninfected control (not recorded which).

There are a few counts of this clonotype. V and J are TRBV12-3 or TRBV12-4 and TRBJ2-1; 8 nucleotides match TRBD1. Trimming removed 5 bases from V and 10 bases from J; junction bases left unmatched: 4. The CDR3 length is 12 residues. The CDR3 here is CASSADRVEQFF. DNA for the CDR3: TGTGCCAGCAGTGCGGACAGGGTCGAGCAGTTCTTC.

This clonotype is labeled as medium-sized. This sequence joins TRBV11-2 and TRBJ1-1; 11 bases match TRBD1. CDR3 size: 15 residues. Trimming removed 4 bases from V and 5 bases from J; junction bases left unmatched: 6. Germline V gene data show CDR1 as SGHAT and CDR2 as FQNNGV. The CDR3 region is CASSSRTGGPTEAFF. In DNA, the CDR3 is TGTGCCAGCAGCTCAAGGACAGGGGGCCCTACTGAAGCTTTCTTT.

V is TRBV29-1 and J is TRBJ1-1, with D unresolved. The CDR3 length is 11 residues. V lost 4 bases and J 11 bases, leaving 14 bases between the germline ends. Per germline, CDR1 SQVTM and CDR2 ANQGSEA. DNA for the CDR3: TGCAGCGTTGTAGGGAGCGAGTGGGCTTTCTTT. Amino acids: CSVVGSEWAFF.

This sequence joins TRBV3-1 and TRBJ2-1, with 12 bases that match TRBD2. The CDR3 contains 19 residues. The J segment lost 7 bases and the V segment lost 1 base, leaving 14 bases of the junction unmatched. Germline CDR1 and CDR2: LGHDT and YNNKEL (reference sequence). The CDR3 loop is CASSQGGFLAGGKKNEQFF. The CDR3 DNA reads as TGTGCCAGCAGCCAAGGAGGGTTCCTAGCGGGAGGGAAGAAGAATGAGCAGTTCTTC.

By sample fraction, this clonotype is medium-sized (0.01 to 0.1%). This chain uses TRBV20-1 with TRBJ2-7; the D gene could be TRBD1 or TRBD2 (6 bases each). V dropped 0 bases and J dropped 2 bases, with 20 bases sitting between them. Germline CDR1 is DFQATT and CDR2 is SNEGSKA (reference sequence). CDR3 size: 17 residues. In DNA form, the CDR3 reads TGCAGTGCTAGAGATCCAAGTTTTCCGGGGGCCCCCTACGAGCAGTACTTC. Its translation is CSARDPSFPGAPYEQYF.

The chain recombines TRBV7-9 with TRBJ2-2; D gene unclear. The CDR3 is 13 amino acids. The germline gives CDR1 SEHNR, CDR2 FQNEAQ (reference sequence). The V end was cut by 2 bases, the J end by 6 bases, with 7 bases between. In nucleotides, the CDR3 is TGTGCCAGCAGCTTACAGGAATCCGGGGAGCTGTTTTTT. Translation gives CASSLQESGELFF.

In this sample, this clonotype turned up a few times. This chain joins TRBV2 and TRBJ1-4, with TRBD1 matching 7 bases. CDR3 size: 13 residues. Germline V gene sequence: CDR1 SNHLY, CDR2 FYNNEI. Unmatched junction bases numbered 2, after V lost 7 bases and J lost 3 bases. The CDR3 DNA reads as TGTGCCAGCATTGGACAGGCTAATGAAAAACTGTTTTTT. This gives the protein CASIGQANEKLFF.

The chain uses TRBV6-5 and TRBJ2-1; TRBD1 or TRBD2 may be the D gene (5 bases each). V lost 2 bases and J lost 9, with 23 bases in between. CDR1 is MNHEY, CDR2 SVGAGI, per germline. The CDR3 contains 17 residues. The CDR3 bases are TGTGCCAGCAGTTACGGAGCACCAGGGACCTTTGGGGCTGAGCAGTTCTTC. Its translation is CASSYGAPGTFGAEQFF.

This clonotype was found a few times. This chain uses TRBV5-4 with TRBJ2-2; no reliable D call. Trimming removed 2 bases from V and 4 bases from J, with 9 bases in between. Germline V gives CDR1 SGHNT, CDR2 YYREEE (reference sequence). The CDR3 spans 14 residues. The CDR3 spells CASSFREGTGELFF. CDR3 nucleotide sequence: TGTGCCAGCAGCTTCCGAGAAGGCACCGGGGAGCTGTTTTTT.

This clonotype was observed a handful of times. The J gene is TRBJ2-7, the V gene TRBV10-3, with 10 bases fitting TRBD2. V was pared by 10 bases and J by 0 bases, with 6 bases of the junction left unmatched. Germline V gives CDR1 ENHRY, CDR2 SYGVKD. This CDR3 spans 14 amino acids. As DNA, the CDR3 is TGTGCCACCACCAGCGGGAGGGACTCCTACGAGCAGTACTTC. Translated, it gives CATTSGRDSYEQYF.

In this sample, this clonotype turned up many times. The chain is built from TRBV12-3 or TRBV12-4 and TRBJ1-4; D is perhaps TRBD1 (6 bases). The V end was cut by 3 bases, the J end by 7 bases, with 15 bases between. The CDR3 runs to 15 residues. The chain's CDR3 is CASSFRGGRFEKLFF. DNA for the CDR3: TGTGCCAGCAGTTTCCGCGGGGGCAGGTTTGAAAAACTGTTTTTT.

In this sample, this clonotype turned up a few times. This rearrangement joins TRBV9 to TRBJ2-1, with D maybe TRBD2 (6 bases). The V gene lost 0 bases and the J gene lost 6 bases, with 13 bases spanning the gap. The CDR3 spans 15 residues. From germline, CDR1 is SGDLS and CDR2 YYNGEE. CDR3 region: CASSVARGKGNEQFF. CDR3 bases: TGTGCCAGCAGCGTAGCTCGCGGGAAGGGCAATGAGCAGTTCTTC.

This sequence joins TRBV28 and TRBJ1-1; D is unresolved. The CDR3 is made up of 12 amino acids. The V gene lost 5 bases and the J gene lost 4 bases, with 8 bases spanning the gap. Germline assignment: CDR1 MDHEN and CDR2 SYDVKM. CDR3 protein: CASSQRSTEAFF. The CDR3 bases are TGTGCCAGCAGTCAGAGGAGCACTGAAGCTTTCTTT.

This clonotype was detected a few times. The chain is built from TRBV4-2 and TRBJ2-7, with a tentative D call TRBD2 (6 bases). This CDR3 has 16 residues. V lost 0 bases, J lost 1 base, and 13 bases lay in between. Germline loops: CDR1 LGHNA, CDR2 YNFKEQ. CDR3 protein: CASSQDGGAPSYEQYF. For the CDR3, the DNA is TGTGCCAGCAGCCAAGATGGAGGGGCGCCTTCCTACGAGCAGTACTTC.

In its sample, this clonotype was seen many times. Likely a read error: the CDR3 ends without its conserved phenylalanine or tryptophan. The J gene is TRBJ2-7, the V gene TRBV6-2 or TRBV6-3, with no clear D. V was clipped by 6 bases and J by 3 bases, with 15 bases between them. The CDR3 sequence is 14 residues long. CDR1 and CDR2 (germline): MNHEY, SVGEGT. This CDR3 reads CASRFLGRSYEQYC. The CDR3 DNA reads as TGTGCCAGCAGGTTTTTGGGCAGAAGCTACGAGCAGTACTGC.

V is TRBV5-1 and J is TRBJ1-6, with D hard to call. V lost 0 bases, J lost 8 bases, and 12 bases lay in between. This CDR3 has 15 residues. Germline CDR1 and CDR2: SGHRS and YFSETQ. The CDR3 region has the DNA TGCGCCAGCAGCTTGGCCGGCGTGTGGGATTCACCCCTCCACTTT. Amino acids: CASSLAGVWDSPLHF.

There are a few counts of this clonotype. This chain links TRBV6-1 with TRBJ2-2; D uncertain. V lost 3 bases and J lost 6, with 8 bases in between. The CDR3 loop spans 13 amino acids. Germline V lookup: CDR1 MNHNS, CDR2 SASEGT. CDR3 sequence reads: CASSEADAGELFF. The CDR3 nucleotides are TGTGCCAGCAGTGAGGCAGACGCCGGGGAGCTGTTTTTT.

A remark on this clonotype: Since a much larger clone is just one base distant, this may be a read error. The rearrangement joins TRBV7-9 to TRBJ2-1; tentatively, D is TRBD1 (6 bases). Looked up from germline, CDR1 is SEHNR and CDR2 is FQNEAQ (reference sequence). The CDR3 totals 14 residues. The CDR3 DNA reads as TGTGTCAGCACCCTTCGGGACACCGTTAGTGAGCAGTTCTTC. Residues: CVSTLRDTVSEQFF.

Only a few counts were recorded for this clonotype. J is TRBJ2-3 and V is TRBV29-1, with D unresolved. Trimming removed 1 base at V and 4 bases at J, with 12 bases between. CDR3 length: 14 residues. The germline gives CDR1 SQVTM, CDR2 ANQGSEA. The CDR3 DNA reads TGCAGCGTTGAAGGGTCGGCGGTTGCAGATACGCAGTATTTT. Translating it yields CSVEGSAVADTQYF.

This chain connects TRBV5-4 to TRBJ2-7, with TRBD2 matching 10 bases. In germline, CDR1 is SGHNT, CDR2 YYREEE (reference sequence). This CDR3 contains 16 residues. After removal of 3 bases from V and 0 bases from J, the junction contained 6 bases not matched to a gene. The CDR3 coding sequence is TGTGCCAGCAGCTCAGCTAGCGGGAGAAGCTCCTACGAGCAGTACTTC. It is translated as CASSSASGRSSYEQYF.

The CDR3 DNA is TGTGCCAGCAGCGGACAGGCAGGTGAGCAGTTCTTC. It yields the protein CASSGQAGEQFF. The chain joins TRBV6-4 to TRBJ2-1, with 7 nucleotides matching TRBD1. Unmatched junction bases numbered 5, after V lost 6 bases and J lost 9 bases. The germline V gene has CDR1 MRHNA and CDR2 SNTAGT. This CDR3 comprises 12 residues.

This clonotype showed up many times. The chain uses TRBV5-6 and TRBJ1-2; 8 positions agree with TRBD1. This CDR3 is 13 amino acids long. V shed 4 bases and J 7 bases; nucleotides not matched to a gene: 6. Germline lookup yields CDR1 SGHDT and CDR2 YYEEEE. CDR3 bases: TGTGCCAGCAGCCGGACAGGGTCTATTGGCTACACCTTC. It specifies CASSRTGSIGYTF.

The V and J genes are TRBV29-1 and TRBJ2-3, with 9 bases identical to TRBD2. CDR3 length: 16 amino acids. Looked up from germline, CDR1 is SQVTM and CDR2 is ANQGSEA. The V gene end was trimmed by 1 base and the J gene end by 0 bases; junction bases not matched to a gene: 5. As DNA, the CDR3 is TGCAGCGTTGAAGGTATAGCGGGGGACAGCACAGATACGCAGTATTTT. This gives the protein CSVEGIAGDSTDTQYF.

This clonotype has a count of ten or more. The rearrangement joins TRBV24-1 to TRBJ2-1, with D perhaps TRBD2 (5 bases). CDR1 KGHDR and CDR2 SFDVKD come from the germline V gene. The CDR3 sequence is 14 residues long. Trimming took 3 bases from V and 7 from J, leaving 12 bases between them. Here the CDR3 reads CATSDGESYNEQFF. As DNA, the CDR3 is TGTGCCACCAGTGATGGGGAGAGTTATAATGAGCAGTTCTTC.